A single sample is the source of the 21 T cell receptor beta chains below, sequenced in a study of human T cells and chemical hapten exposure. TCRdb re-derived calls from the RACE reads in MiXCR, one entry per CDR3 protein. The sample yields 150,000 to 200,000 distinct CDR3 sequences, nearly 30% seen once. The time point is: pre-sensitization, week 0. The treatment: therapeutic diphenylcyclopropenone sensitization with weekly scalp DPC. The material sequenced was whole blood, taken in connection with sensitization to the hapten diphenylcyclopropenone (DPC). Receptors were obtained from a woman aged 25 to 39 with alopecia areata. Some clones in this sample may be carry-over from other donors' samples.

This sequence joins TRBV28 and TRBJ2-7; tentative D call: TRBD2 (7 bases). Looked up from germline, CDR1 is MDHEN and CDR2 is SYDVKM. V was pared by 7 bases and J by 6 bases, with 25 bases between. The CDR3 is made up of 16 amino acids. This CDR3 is CASTLRGRGGDREQYF. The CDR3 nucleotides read TGTGCCAGCACCCTGAGGGGGAGGGGAGGCGATCGCGAGCAGTACTTC.

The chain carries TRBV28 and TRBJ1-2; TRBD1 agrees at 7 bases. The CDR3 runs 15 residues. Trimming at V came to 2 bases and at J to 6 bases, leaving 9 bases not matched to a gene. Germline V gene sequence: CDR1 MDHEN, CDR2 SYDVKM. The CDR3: CASSLTDRVIDGYTF. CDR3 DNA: TGTGCCAGCAGTTTAACCGACAGGGTAATTGATGGCTACACCTTC.

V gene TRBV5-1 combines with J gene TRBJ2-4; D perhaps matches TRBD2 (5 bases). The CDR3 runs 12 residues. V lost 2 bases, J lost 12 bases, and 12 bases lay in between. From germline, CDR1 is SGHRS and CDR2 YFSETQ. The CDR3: CASSFEGLYQYF. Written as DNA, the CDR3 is TGCGCCAGCAGCTTTGAGGGTCTCTATCAGTACTTC.

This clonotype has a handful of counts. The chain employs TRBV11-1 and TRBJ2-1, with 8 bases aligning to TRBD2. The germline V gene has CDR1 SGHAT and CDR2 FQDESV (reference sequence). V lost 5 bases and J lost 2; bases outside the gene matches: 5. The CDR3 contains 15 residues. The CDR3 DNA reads TGTGCCAGCAGCCACCTAGCGGGCCCCTACAATGAGCAGTTCTTC. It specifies CASSHLAGPYNEQFF.

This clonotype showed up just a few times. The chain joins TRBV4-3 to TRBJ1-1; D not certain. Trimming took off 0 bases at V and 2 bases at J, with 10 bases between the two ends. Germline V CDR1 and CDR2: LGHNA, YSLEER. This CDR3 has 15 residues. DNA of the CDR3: TGCGCCAGCAGCCAAGATTCGGCGCCAAACACTGAAGCTTTCTTT. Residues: CASSQDSAPNTEAFF.

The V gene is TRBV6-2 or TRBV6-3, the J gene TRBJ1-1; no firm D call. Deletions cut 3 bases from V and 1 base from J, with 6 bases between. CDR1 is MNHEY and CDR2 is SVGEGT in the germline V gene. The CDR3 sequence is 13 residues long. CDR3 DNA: TGTGCCAGCAGTTATGGGGAGAACACTGAAGCTTTCTTT. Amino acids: CASSYGENTEAFF.

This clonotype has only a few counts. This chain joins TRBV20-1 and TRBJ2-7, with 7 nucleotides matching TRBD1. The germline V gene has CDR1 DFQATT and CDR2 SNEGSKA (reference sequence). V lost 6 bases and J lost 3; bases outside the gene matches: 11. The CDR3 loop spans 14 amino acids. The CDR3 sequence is CSAPSITGVYEQYF. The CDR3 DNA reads TGCAGTGCCCCTTCCATCACAGGGGTCTACGAGCAGTACTTC.

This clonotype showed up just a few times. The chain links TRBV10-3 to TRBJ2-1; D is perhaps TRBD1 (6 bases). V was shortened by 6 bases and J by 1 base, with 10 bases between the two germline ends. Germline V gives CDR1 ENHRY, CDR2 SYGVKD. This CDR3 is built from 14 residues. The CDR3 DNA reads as TGTGCCATCAGCAGGACAGATTCCTACAATGAGCAGTTCTTC. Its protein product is CAISRTDSYNEQFF.

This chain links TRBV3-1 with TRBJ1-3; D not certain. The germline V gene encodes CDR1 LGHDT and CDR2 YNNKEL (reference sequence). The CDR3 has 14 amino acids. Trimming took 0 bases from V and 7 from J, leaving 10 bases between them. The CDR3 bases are TGTGCCAGCAGCCAAGATGTTGGATTGAACACCATATATTTT. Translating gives CASSQDVGLNTIYF.

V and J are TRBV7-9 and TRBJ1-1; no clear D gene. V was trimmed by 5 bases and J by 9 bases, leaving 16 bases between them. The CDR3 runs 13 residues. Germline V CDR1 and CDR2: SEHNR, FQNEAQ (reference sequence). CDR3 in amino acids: CASSGGSPAKAFF. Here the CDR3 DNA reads TGTGCCAGCAGCGGCGGGAGTCCTGCTAAAGCTTTCTTT.

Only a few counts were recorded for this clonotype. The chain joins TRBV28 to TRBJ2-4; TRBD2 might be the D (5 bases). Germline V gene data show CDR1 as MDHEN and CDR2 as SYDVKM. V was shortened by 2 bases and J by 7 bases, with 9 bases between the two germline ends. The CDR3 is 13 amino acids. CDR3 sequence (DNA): TGTGCCAGCAGTTTAGAGGGCGGGAACATTCAGTACTTC. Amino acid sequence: CASSLEGGNIQYF.

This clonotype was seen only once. CDR3 protein: CASSVQLSNTEAFF. For the CDR3, the DNA is TGTGCCAGCAGCGTACAATTATCGAACACTGAAGCTTTCTTT. The chain recombines TRBV7-9 with TRBJ1-1; D remains ambiguous. This CDR3 has 14 residues. From germline, CDR1 is SEHNR and CDR2 FQNEAQ (reference sequence). V was pared by 5 bases and J by 1 base, with 11 bases between.

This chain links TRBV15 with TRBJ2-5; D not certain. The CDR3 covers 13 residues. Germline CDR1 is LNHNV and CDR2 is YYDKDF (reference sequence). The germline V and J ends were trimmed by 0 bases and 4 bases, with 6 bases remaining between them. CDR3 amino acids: CATSRDTLETQYF. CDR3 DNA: TGTGCCACCAGCAGAGACACCCTAGAGACCCAGTACTTC.

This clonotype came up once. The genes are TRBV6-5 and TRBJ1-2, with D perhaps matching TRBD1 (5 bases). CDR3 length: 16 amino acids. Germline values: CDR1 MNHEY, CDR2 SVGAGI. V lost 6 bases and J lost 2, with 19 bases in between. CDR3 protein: CASRTYFSGLNYGYTF. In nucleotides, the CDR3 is TGTGCCAGCAGGACATATTTTTCAGGGTTAAACTATGGCTACACCTTC.

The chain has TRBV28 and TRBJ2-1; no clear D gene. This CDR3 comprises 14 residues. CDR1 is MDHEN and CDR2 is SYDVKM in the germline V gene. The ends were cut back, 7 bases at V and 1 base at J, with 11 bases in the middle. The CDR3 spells CASKVGGSYNEQFF. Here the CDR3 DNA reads TGTGCCAGCAAGGTGGGCGGATCCTACAATGAGCAGTTCTTC.

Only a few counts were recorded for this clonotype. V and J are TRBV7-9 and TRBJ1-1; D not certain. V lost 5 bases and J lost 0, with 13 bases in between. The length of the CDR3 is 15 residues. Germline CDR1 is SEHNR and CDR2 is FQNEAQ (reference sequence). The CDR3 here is CASSVQRSVNTEAFF. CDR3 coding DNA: TGTGCCAGCAGCGTACAGAGATCGGTGAACACTGAAGCTTTCTTT. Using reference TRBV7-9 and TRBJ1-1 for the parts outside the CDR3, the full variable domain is DTGVSQNPRHKITKRGQNVTFRCDPISEHNRLYWYRQTLGQGPEFLTYFQNEAQLEKSRLLSDRFSAERPKGSFSTLEIQRTEQGDSAMYLCASSVQRSVNTEAFFGQGTRLTVV.

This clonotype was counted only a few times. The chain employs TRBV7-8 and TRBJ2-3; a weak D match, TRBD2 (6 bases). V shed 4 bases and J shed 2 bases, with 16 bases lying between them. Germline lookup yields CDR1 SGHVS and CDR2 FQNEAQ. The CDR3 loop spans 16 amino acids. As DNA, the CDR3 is TGTGCCAGCAGCTCACCGGGACTCCCCTCCACAGATACGCAGTATTTT. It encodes CASSSPGLPSTDTQYF.

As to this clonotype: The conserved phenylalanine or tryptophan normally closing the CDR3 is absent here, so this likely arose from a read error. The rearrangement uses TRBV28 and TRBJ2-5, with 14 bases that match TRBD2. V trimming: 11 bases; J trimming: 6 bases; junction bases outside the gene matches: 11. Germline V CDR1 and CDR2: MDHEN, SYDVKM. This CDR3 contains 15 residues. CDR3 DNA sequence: TGTGCCGGGGGGGCCGGGACTAGCGGGAGAAAGACCCAGTACTCC. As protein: CAGGAGTSGRKTQYS.

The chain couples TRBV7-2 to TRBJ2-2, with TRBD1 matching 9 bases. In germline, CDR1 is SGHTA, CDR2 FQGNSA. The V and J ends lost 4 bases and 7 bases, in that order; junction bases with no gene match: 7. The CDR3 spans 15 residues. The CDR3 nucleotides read TGTGCCAGCAGCTCGGAAGGACAGGGGATCGGGGAGCTGTTTTTT. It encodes CASSSEGQGIGELFF.

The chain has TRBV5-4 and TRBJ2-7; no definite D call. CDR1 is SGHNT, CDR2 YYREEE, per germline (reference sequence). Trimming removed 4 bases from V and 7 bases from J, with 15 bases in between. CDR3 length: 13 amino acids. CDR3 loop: CASSPADHGEQYF. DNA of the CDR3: TGTGCCAGCAGCCCGGCGGACCATGGGGAGCAGTACTTC.

Written as DNA, the CDR3 is TGTGCCAGCAGCTTAGGTTCAGGGGACGGGGGCTACACCTTC. It encodes CASSLGSGDGGYTF. V usage is TRBV7-9 and J usage is TRBJ1-2, with D perhaps matching TRBD1 (6 bases). Germline lookup yields CDR1 SEHNR and CDR2 FQNEAQ (reference sequence). Trimming removed 1 base at V and 8 bases at J, with 14 bases between. The CDR3 sequence is 14 residues long.